This T cell receptor beta chain appears in the sequencing data of a study of CD8+ T cells in alopecia areata. Study observations and caveats: There were also resident alphabeta T cells of normal skin sequenced in scalp samples. Mice showed clearer TCR sharing than patients did, a gap that was possibly HLA-related.

Extracted RNA was reverse transcribed, and the resulting cDNA served as sequencing template. The protocol was immunoSEQ multiplex PCR, while the TCRdb copy is restricted to in-frame clones and leaves out a portion. The table records 35,000 or so clones, nearly 55% of them present only once. Researchers sorted CD4+ cells into CD25+CD127- cells for 5 or 6 patients. Obtained from alopecia areata patients were lesional scalp punch biopsies along with peripheral blood. Sorting separated CD4+ and CD8+ T cells out of PBMCs. This clone was counted a few times. Its antigen is not known. Germline V lookup: CDR1 SGHRS, CDR2 YFSETQ. Losses at the gene ends were 5 bases for V and 4 bases for J; bases not matched to a gene: 8. This CDR3 region has 15 residues.

The source of this sequence is a human donor with alopecia areata. V and J are TRBV5-1 and TRBJ2-1; TRBD1 aligns across 8 bases. Sequenced input: CD4+ Tregs sorted from blood. Here the CDR3 reads CASSWRQGPYNEQFF. In DNA, the CDR3 is TGCGCCAGCAGTTGGAGACAGGGGCCTTACAATGAGCAGTTCTTC.